Listed below are T cell receptor beta chains from one sample, sequenced in a study of cytomegalovirus exposure and HLA in healthy donors. The method was immunoSEQ multiplex PCR; TCRdb's version includes in-frame clones alone and lacks a portion of them. The sample records around 180,000 clones, about four fifths being singletons. Sequencing was done on a sample of PBMCs. The receptor set was obtained from a man younger than 40 in good health and CMV-seropositive. Each CDR3 is given with its conserved first and last residue. The order of the fields is V gene, J gene, clone size, D gene, CDR3 DNA, CDR3 protein. D genes are given only for firm matches. For some rows the clone size is stated as once, few or many, or as a class when expanded; others skip it.

>TRBV11-2|TRBJ2-7|few|TRBD2
TGTGCCAGCGATGGACTAGCGGGAGAAGGCCACGAGCAGTACTTC
CASDGLAGEGHEQYF
>TRBV7-9|TRBJ2-2|.|.
TGTGCCAGCAGCAGACAGGAGGTCGGCACCGGGGAGCTGTTTTTT
CASSRQEVGTGELFF
>TRBV30|TRBJ1-3|.|.
TGTGCCTGGAGAAAGGGGGTTGGCACCCCAAACTATGGAAACACCATATATTTT
CAWRKGVGTPNYGNTIYF
>TRBV18|TRBJ1-2|.|TRBD1
TGTGCCAGCTCACCAGGACAGGGGGCTGAGGGCTACACCTTC
CASSPGQGAEGYTF
>TRBV6-4|TRBJ1-1|.|.
TGTGCCAGCCAGAGGGACTCATGGAACACTGAAGCTTTCTTT
CASQRDSWNTEAFF
>TRBV5-1|TRBJ1-2|.|TRBD1
TGCGCCAGCAGCGACGGGACAGCCTTCGATGGCTACACCTTC
CASSDGTAFDGYTF
>TRBV4-3|TRBJ1-2|.|.
TGCGCCAGCAGCCAAGACCAAGGACAGAACTATGGCTACACCTTC
CASSQDQGQNYGYTF
>TRBV30|TRBJ2-7|.|TRBD1
TGTGCCTGGGCACGGGGGACAGGGTCCTACGAGCAGTACTTC
CAWARGTGSYEQYF
>TRBV6-1|TRBJ2-7|.|TRBD1
TGTGCCAGCAGTGAAGCGATTACAGGGACAGTCTCCTACGAGCAGTACTTC
CASSEAITGTVSYEQYF
>TRBV19|TRBJ1-2|.|.
TGTGCCAGTAGTAACCATGCCGGGACACGAACTAACTATGGCTACACCTTC
CASSNHAGTRTNYGYTF
>TRBV6-5|TRBJ2-1|.|.
TGTGCCAGCAAAGACAGCTACGAGCAGTTCTTC
CASKDSYEQFF
>TRBV19|TRBJ2-1|.|TRBD2
TGTGCCAGTAGTGCGAAAAGACTAGCGGGGGGGCCGTCTGAGCAGTTCTTC
CASSAKRLAGGPSEQFF
>TRBV2|TRBJ1-2|few|.
TGTGCCAGCGGGTCAGTGGTACGGGAGGCTGGCTACACCTTC
CASGSVVREAGYTF
>TRBV21-1|TRBJ1-2|.|.
TGTGCCAGCAGCAATAGTAATGACGGGGGGAGGTGCGGCTACACCTTC
CASSNSNDGGRCGYTF
>TRBV2|TRBJ1-2|.|.
TGTGCCAGCAGTGAAGACAGGGAGCACTATGGCTACACCTTC
CASSEDREHYGYTF
>TRBV5-1|TRBJ2-2|.|TRBD2
TGCGCCAGCAGCTTGGCTAGCGGGGGCGTCACCGGGGAGCTGTTTTTT
CASSLASGGVTGELFF
>TRBV30|TRBJ2-7|.|.
TGTGCCTGGAGTTTCAGAGGGGGTAGGTCCTACGAGCAGTACTTC
CAWSFRGGRSYEQYF
>TRBV6-5|TRBJ1-1|.|.
TGTGCCAGCAGTCCTGGACAGAACACTGAAGCTTTCTTT
CASSPGQNTEAFF
>TRBV5-4|TRBJ2-5|.|.
TGTGCCAGCAGCTTGGACAGGGTAGAGGAGACCCAGTACTTC
CASSLDRVEETQYF
>TRBV2|TRBJ2-7|.|.
TGTGCCAGCAGTCGCCCTAGGTCCTACGAGCAGTACTTC
CASSRPRSYEQYF
>TRBV28|TRBJ1-2|.|TRBD1
TGTGCCAGCATTACTAACAGGGGGTGGGGGGGCTACACCTTC
CASITNRGWGGYTF
>TRBV7-6|TRBJ2-1|once|.
TGTGCCAGCAGCTTAGCCCACTACAATGAGCAGTTCTTC
CASSLAHYNEQFF
>TRBV11-3|TRBJ2-3|.|TRBD2
TGTGCCAGCAGCCAACTAGCGGGGGGGGTAGATACGCAGTATTTT
CASSQLAGGVDTQYF
>TRBV7-8|TRBJ2-3|.|.
TGTGCCAGCAGCCCAGAGGGACTGAGCACAGATACGCAGTATTTT
CASSPEGLSTDTQYF
>TRBV19|TRBJ2-7|.|.
TGTGCCAGTAATGAACAGGGCGGTTCCTACGAGCAGTACTTC
CASNEQGGSYEQYF
>TRBV6-5|TRBJ2-7|.|.
TGTGCCAGCAGTTACTCAGGGGCGGGGTACGAGCAGTACTTC
CASSYSGAGYEQYF
>TRBV27|TRBJ2-7|.|.
TGTGCCAGCAGTTTATCCGGCTGGGACTCTACATCCTACGAGCAGTACTTC
CASSLSGWDSTSYEQYF
>TRBV25-1|TRBJ2-1|.|.
TGTGCCAGCAGTGGGTACTTAGAGCAGTTCTTC
CASSGYLEQFF
>TRBV19|TRBJ2-1|.|TRBD1
TGTGCCAGTAGTATCGGGACAGGGATTAATGAGCAGTTCTTC
CASSIGTGINEQFF
>TRBV10-3|TRBJ1-3|.|TRBD1
TGTGCCATCAGTGTCCGGACAGGAGTCGACTCTGGAAACACCATATATTTT
CAISVRTGVDSGNTIYF
>TRBV9|TRBJ2-1|few|.
TGTGCCAGCGGGAAGGGACTTCGCAATGAGCAGTTCTTC
CASGKGLRNEQFF
>TRBV18|TRBJ2-5|.|TRBD2
TGTGCCAGCTCACCGGGACTAGCGGCCCAAGAGACCCAGTACTTC
CASSPGLAAQETQYF
>TRBV2|TRBJ2-2|.|.
TGTGCCAGCAGGAAATCGGGAGTAGGCGCCGGGGAGCTGTTTTTT
CASRKSGVGAGELFF
>TRBV6-5|TRBJ2-1|few|TRBD2
TGTGCCAGCAGTGTAGCGGGGGGGCGCAATGAGCAGTTCTTC
CASSVAGGRNEQFF
>TRBV28|TRBJ2-3|.|TRBD1
TGTGCCAGCAGTTTCGGTCGGTGGGAGAGGGGGCCAGATACGCAGTATTTT
CASSFGRWERGPDTQYF
>TRBV5-6|TRBJ2-7|.|TRBD1
TGTGCCAGCAGCCCCTCGGACAGGGGTTGGTACGAGCAGTACTTC
CASSPSDRGWYEQYF
>TRBV7-9|TRBJ2-5|.|.
TGTGCCAGCAGCTTAGCGCTAGCGCTACCGGGTGAGACCCAGTACTTC
CASSLALALPGETQYF
>TRBV30|TRBJ2-3|.|TRBD2
TGTGCCTGGAGTGTACTGACTAGCGGCCAGACGCAGTATTTT
CAWSVLTSGQTQYF
>TRBV7-9|TRBJ2-1|.|TRBD2
TGTGCCAGCAGCTTGACTAAGCGGGAGGGCTGGTATGAGCAGTTCTTC
CASSLTKREGWYEQFF
>TRBV6-4|TRBJ2-2|.|.
TGTGCCAGCAGTGACACGGACACCGGGGAGCTGTTTTTT
CASSDTDTGELFF
>TRBV25-1|TRBJ1-1|.|.
TGTGCCAGCAGTGGTTCAGGGAACACTGAAGCTTTCTTT
CASSGSGNTEAFF
>TRBV9|TRBJ2-2|.|.
TGTGCCAGCAGCGACCCACGGTTCACCGGGGAGCTGTTTTTT
CASSDPRFTGELFF